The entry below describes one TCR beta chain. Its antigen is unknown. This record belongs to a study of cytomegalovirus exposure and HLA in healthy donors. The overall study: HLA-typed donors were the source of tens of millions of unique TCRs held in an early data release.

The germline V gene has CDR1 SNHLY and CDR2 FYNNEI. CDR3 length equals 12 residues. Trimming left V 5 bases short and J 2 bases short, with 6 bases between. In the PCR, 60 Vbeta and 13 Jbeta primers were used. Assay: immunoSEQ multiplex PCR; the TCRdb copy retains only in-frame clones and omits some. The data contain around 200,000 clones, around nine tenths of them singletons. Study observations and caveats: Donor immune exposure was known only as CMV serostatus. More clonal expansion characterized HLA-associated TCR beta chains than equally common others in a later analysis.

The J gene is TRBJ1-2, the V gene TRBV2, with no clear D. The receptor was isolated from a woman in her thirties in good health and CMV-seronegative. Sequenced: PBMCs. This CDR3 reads CASSLENYGYTF. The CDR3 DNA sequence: TGTGCCAGCAGTTTGGAGAACTATGGCTACACCTTC.